This entry is about one T cell receptor beta chain. These data originate in a study of T cell changes during pregnancy in multiple sclerosis. Repertoires were generated with immunoSEQ multiplex PCR, while TCRdb's copy carries only in-frame clones and drops some. The repertoire holds over 45,000 clones, with about 92% as singletons. This material consisted of CD4+ T cells from peripheral blood mononuclear cells, taken after pregnancy. This sequence originates from a female donor with multiple sclerosis, enrolled in a pregnancy study.

The CDR3 DNA reads TGTGCCAGCAGCCTGGGACAGTCTAATGAAAAACTGTTTTTT. Translating gives CASSLGQSNEKLFF. The chain has TRBV5-4 and TRBJ1-4; 7 nucleotides match TRBD1. This CDR3 is 14 amino acids long. V was pared by 4 bases and J by 3 bases, with 3 bases of the junction left unmatched. Looked up from germline, CDR1 is SGHNT and CDR2 is YYREEE (reference sequence).